These 4 T cell receptor beta chains share one sample of origin, sequenced in a study of cytomegalovirus exposure and HLA in healthy donors. Primers included in the PCR were 60 Vbeta and 13 Jbeta primers. Repertoires were generated with immunoSEQ multiplex PCR, while TCRdb's copy carries only in-frame clones and drops some. The sample carries some 200,000 clones, less than 85% recorded once. The specimen was PBMCs. These receptors originate from a boy aged 5-17 years in good health and CMV-seronegative.

The genes are TRBV6-4 and TRBJ2-7; no clear D. Trimming took 9 bases from V and 4 from J, leaving 7 bases between them. This CDR3 spans 10 amino acids. The germline V gene encodes CDR1 MRHNA and CDR2 SNTAGT. The CDR3 loop is CASPTYEQYF. CDR3 in DNA: TGTGCCAGTCCTACTTACGAGCAGTACTTC.

A few counts support this clone. This sequence joins TRBV7-9 and TRBJ1-4; D perhaps matches TRBD1 (6 bases). V lost 5 bases and J 7 bases, leaving 17 bases between the germline ends. The CDR3 covers 15 residues. Germline V CDR1 and CDR2: SEHNR, FQNEAQ (reference sequence). In DNA, the CDR3 is TGTGCCAGCAGCCAAAGGGGGAGTTCGAGTGAAAAACTGTTTTTT. It is translated as CASSQRGSSSEKLFF.

The chain has TRBV5-1 and TRBJ2-5; 8 bases match TRBD1. From germline, CDR1 is SGHRS and CDR2 YFSETQ. V trimming: 4 bases; J trimming: 5 bases; junction bases outside the gene matches: 7. This CDR3 comprises 14 residues. CDR3 DNA: TGCGCCAGCAGCGTGACAGGGGTTGGGGAGACCCAGTACTTC. Translating gives CASSVTGVGETQYF.

The chain uses TRBV2 and TRBJ1-2; D is ambiguous. The V gene lost 2 bases and the J gene lost 4 bases, with 20 bases spanning the gap. Germline-derived CDR1 and CDR2 are SNHLY and FYNNEI. The CDR3 sequence is 17 residues long. The CDR3 coding sequence is TGTGCCAGCAGTGAATTAGGCTTGGCAGGCCCCTTCTATGGCTACACCTTC. Amino acid sequence: CASSELGLAGPFYGYTF.